This T cell receptor beta chain was obtained from a study of T-cell reconstitution after alpha-beta-depleted transplantation in children. Germline lookup yields CDR1 MDHEN and CDR2 SYDVKM. V was shortened by 7 bases and J by 3 bases, with 13 bases between the two germline ends. The CDR3 is made up of 13 amino acids. This clonotype was seen many times. Library preparation (for TCRbeta) was performed with unique molecular identifiers. TCRdb re-derived calls from the PCR reads in MiXCR, one entry per CDR3 protein. This table has about 200,000 distinct CDR3 sequences, approximately 6.3% appearing once. The V call is TRBV28, the J call TRBJ2-7; tentative D call: TRBD1 (5 bases). Material: PBMCs, obtained before TCRalphabeta/CD19-depleted stem cell transplant. This receptor was identified in a boy aged 2-9 years with acute lymphoblastic leukemia, due to receive a stem cell transplant. Here the CDR3 reads CASTRLDIYEQYF. The CDR3 DNA sequence: TGTGCCAGCACACGCCTGGACATCTACGAGCAGTACTTC. Full variable domain (rest looked up from reference TRBV28 and TRBJ2-7): DVKVTQSSRYLVKRTGEKVFLECVQDMDHENMFWYRQDPGLGLRLIYFSYDVKMKEKGDIPEGYSVSREKKERFSLILESASTNQTSMYLCASTRLDIYEQYFGPGTRLTVT.